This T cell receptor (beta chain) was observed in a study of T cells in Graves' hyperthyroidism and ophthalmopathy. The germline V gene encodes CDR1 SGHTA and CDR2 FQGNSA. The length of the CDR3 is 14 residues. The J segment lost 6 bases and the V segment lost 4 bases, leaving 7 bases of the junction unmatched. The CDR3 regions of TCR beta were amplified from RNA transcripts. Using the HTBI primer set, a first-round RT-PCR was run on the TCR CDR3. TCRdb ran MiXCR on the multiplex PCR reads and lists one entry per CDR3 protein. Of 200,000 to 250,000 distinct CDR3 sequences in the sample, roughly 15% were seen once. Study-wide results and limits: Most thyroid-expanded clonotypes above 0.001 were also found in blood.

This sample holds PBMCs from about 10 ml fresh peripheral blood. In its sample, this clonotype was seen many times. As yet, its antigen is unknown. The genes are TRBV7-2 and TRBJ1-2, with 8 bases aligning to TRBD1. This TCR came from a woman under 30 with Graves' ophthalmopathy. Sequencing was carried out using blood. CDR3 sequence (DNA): TGTGCCAGCAGCTCCAGGGGGCAATTGGATGGCTACACCTTC. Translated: CASSSRGQLDGYTF.